Sequencing of this T cell receptor (beta chain) was carried out in a study of early T cells in non-severe SARS-CoV-2 infection. About the research overall: Sequenced bulk RNA came from whole blood that was unsorted, and chains were unpaired. Study-wide results and limits: There was a bias toward anti-spike CD8 responses in VDJdb matching, which missed private and CD4 specificities.

MiXCR, run by TCRdb on the 5' RACE reads, gives a single entry per CDR3 protein. The sample carries tens of thousands of distinct CDR3 sequences, around 12% recorded once. This clonotype has ten or more counts. Its antigen remains unknown. In germline, CDR1 is SGHTA, CDR2 FQGTGA. The J segment lost 8 bases and the V segment lost 6 bases, leaving 7 bases of the junction unmatched. This CDR3 has 15 amino acids. V and J are TRBV7-3 and TRBJ2-1; 13 positions match TRBD2. The clonotype was recovered from an adult who was a healthcare worker with PCR-confirmed SARS-CoV-2 infection or an uninfected control (not recorded which). The donor label of this sample is uncertain. Source: whole blood, taken at baseline. The CDR3 spells CASSATSGGFYEQFF. Here the CDR3 DNA reads TGTGCCAGCAGTGCGACTAGCGGGGGGTTCTATGAGCAGTTCTTC.